Presented here are 2 T cell receptor beta chains from one specimen sequenced in a study of vaccination effects on CD4 cells after COVID-19 (dated by TCRdb to the early 2020s). The library came from the immunoSEQ multiplex PCR assay. The table was pulled from immuneACCESS by TCRdb, which kept in-frame rearrangements only. Such tables lose some clones; where checked, under half of the loss comes from unresolved V genes, and the rest has no known cause. This sample is represented by 40,000 to 55,000 clones; roughly 74% of them were singletons. Around 8.1% of the sample rests with the top ten. No antigen is known for these receptors. After around 11 days of culture, CD4+ T cells were isolated with the EasySep CD4+ T cell isolation kit. Here the sequenced sample was CD4+ T cells from PBMCs cultured without peptide, taken before COVID-19 vaccination. The receptors were sampled from a human donor who had a prior SARS-CoV-2 infection.

The chain carries TRBV18 and TRBJ2-3; tentatively, D is TRBD1 or TRBD2 (5 bases each). Looked up from germline, CDR1 is KGHSH and CDR2 is LQKENI. V lost 3 bases and J 1 base, leaving 14 bases between the germline ends. The CDR3 has 16 amino acids. The CDR3 DNA follows: TGTGCCAGCTCACCGTTCTTGGGGCGGGGCACAGATACGCAGTATTTT. Residues: CASSPFLGRGTDTQYF.

The chain employs TRBV7-2 and TRBJ1-4; no definite D call. Germline-derived CDR1 and CDR2 are SGHTA and FQGNSA. V dropped 3 bases and J dropped 8 bases, with 10 bases sitting between them. This CDR3 has 13 amino acids. DNA of the CDR3: TGTGCCAGCAGCTTCGGCTACCGGGAAAAACTGTTTTTT. The encoded protein is CASSFGYREKLFF.